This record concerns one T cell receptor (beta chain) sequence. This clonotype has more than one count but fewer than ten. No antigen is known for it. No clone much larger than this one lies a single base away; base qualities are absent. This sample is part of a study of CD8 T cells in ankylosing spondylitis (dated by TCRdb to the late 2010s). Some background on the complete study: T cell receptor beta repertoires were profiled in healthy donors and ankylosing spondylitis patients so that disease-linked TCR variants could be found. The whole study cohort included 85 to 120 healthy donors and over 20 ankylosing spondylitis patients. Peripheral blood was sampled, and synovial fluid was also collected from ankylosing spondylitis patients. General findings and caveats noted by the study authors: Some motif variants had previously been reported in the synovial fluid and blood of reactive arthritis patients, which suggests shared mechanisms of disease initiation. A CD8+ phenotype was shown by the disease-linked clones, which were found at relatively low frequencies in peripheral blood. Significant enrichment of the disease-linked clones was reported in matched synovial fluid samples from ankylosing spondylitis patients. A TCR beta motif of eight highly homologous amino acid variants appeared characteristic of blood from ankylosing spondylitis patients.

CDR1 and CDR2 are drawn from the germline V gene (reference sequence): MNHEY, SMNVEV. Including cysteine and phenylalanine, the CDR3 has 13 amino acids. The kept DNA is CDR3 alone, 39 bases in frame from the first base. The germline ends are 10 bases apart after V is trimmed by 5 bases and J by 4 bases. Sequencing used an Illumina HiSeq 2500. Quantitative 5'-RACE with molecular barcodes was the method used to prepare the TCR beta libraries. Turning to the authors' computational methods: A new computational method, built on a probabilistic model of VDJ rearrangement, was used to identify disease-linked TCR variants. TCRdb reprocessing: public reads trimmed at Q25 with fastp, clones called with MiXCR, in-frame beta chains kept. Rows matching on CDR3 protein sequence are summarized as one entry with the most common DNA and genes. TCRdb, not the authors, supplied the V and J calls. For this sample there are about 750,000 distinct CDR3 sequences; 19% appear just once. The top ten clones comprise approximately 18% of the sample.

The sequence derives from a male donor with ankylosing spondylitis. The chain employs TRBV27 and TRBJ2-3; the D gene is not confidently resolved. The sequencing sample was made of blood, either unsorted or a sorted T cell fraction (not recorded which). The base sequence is TGTGCCAGCAGTACCTCTCTAGCAGATACGCAGTATTTT. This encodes CASSTSLADTQYF.